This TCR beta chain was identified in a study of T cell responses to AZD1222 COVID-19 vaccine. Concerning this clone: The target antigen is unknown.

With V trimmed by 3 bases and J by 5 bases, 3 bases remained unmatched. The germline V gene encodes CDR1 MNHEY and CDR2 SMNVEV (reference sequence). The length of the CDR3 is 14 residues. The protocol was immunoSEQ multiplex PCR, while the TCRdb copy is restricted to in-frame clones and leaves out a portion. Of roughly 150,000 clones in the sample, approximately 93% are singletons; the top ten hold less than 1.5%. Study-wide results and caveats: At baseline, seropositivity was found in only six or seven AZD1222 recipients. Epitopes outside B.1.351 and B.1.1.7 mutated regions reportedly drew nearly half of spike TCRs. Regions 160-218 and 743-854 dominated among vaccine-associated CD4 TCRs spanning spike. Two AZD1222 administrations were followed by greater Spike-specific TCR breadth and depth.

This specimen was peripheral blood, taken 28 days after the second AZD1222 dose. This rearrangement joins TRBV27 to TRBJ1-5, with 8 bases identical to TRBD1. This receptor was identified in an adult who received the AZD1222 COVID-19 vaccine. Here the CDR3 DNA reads TGTGCCAGCAGTTTTCACAGGGGGGATCAGCCCCAGCATTTT. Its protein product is CASSFHRGDQPQHF.